The 32 T cell receptor beta chains presented below share a single source sample, sequenced in a study of shared clonotypes between healthy human individuals. Method: immunoSEQ multiplex PCR; TCRdb's copy keeps in-frame clones and lacks some. The data contain 170,000 or so clones, around 63% of them seen just once; the ten biggest clones take up roughly 10%. Sequencing used memory CD4+ T cells sorted from blood. Stated subset: CD45RA-negative fraction. Receptors originate from a man aged 25-40 years in good health.

This clone was seen more than once but under ten times. The genes are TRBV6-1 and TRBJ2-5; no firm D call. This CDR3 has 14 residues. From germline, CDR1 is MNHNS and CDR2 SASEGT. V lost 5 bases and J 2 bases, leaving 12 bases between the germline ends. The CDR3 DNA is TGTGCCAGCAGTAGTGGACCGAATCAAGAGACCCAGTACTTC. Translation gives CASSSGPNQETQYF.

This chain joins TRBV7-8 and TRBJ1-1; D unclear. Trimming stripped 1 base from V and 5 bases from J, with 17 bases between. The CDR3 covers 16 residues. Germline lookup yields CDR1 SGHVS and CDR2 FQNEAQ. This CDR3 is CASSLEWHGRQTEAFF. CDR3 DNA sequence: TGTGCCAGCAGCTTAGAGTGGCACGGGAGGCAGACTGAAGCTTTCTTT.

About this clone itself: Other DNA sequences in the same sample also yield this CDR3. The chain uses TRBV5-1 and TRBJ1-5; 9 positions match TRBD1. Looked up from germline, CDR1 is SGHRS and CDR2 is YFSETQ. The CDR3 spans 14 residues. The trim removed 4 bases at V and 7 bases at J, leaving 6 bases unmatched. In nucleotides, the CDR3 is TGCGCCAGCAGCCTCGGACAGGGGACCCAGCCCCAGCATTTT. Amino acids: CASSLGQGTQPQHF.

The chain recombines TRBV9 with TRBJ2-1; TRBD1 agrees at 7 bases. V shed 3 bases, J shed 8 bases, and the junction held 5 bases outside the gene matches. Germline CDR1 and CDR2: SGDLS and YYNGEE. The CDR3 has 13 amino acids. The CDR3 here is CASSGTGVDEQFF. For the CDR3, the DNA is TGTGCCAGCAGCGGAACAGGGGTGGATGAGCAGTTCTTC.

The V call is TRBV4-1, the J call TRBJ2-5; perhaps TRBD1 as D (5 bases). There are 16 residues in the CDR3. Per germline, CDR1 MGHRA and CDR2 YSYEKL. V was shortened by 3 bases and J by 2 bases, with 16 bases between the two germline ends. CDR3 DNA: TGCGCCAGCAGCCAGACGCAGGGTTTGGGGCAAGAGACCCAGTACTTC. Amino acids: CASSQTQGLGQETQYF.

The chain is built from TRBV12-5 and TRBJ2-7; D tentatively reads TRBD1 or TRBD2 (5 bases each). The CDR3 extends over 13 amino acids. V lost 8 bases to trimming and J lost 7 bases, with 18 bases between them. Germline assignment: CDR1 LGHNT and CDR2 FRNRAP. The CDR3 protein is CASSSGDRGEQYF. CDR3 bases: TGTGCTAGTTCATCTGGTGACAGAGGGGAGCAGTACTTC.

This chain joins TRBV30 and TRBJ2-7; 8 positions agree with TRBD2. V dropped 1 base and J dropped 4; count of bases not matched to a gene: 12. Germline V CDR1 and CDR2: GTSNPN, SVGIG (reference sequence). The CDR3 contains 16 residues. CDR3: CAWSARHRLARYEQYF. Here the CDR3 DNA reads TGTGCCTGGAGTGCCCGACACAGACTAGCGAGGTACGAGCAGTACTTC.

The V call is TRBV29-1, the J call TRBJ1-2; D is unclear. The germline CDR1 and CDR2 sequences are SQVTM and ANQGSEA. V was cut by 3 bases and J by 5 bases, with 16 bases left in between. The CDR3 spans 14 residues. This chain's CDR3 is CSVEKGAEKYGYTF. The CDR3 coding sequence is TGCAGCGTTGAGAAGGGAGCGGAAAAATATGGCTACACCTTC.

This sequence joins TRBV4-3 and TRBJ2-1; D gene ambiguous. The V gene's germline CDR1 is LGHNA and CDR2 YSLEER. V dropped 4 bases and J dropped 6 bases, with 13 bases sitting between them. The CDR3 totals 14 residues. This chain's CDR3 is CASSPVGPSNEQFF. The CDR3 DNA sequence: TGCGCCAGCAGCCCAGTAGGGCCCTCCAATGAGCAGTTCTTC.

The chain is built from TRBV11-2 and TRBJ2-3; 9 bases line up with TRBD1. Per the germline V gene, CDR1 is SGHAT and CDR2 is FQNNGV. V trimming: 5 bases; J trimming: 4 bases; junction bases outside the gene matches: 7. The CDR3 runs to 15 residues. This CDR3 reads CASSAGTGFADTQYF. The CDR3 nucleotides read TGTGCCAGCAGCGCCGGGACAGGGTTTGCAGATACGCAGTATTTT.

The rearrangement links TRBV15 to TRBJ2-1; the match to TRBD1 covers 10 bases. V lost 3 bases and J lost 0; bases outside the gene matches: 8. Germline CDR1 LNHNV, CDR2 YYDKDF (reference sequence). The CDR3 has 18 amino acids. CDR3 loop: CATSSPDRGQGSYNEQFF. The CDR3 DNA reads TGTGCCACCAGCAGTCCCGACAGGGGGCAAGGCTCCTACAATGAGCAGTTCTTC.

This clone has a single count. This chain uses TRBV9 with TRBJ2-7; 14 bases align to TRBD2. The germline V gene encodes CDR1 SGDLS and CDR2 YYNGEE. The CDR3 is 16 residues long. V lost 2 bases, J lost 1 base, and 2 bases stayed unmatched. The CDR3 spells CASSVGLAGESYEQYF. CDR3 in DNA: TGTGCCAGCAGCGTGGGACTAGCGGGAGAGTCCTACGAGCAGTACTTC. The whole variable domain, filled in from reference TRBV9 and TRBJ2-7, reads DSGVTQTPKHLITATGQRVTLRCSPRSGDLSVYWYQQSLDQGLQFLIQYYNGEERAKGNILERFSAQQFPDLHSELNLSSLELGDSALYFCASSVGLAGESYEQYFGPGTRLTVT.

V usage is TRBV7-8 and J usage is TRBJ2-7; 7 nucleotides agree with TRBD2. There are 15 residues in the CDR3. The V gene end was trimmed by 4 bases and the J gene end by 6 bases; junction bases not matched to a gene: 12. CDR1 and CDR2 from the germline V gene are SGHVS and FQNEAQ. The DNA for the CDR3 is TGTGCCAGCAGCTCCGCGGGGGTGTCTGGTCTCGAGCAGTACTTC. Its protein product is CASSSAGVSGLEQYF.

This rearrangement joins TRBV21-1 to TRBJ2-7; the table assigns TRBD2, which was not confirmed against the DNA. TRBV21-1 is labeled a pseudogene. This CDR3 comprises 17 residues. CDR3 nucleotides: TGTGCCAGCAGCAAAGCGCTAGGCAGGGAGGGACCCAACGAGCAGTACTTC. Its protein is CASSKALGREGPNEQYF.

The rearrangement uses TRBV5-1 and TRBJ2-5, with 9 positions matching TRBD2. Germline loops: CDR1 SGHRS, CDR2 YFSETQ. The CDR3 sequence is 15 residues long. Losses at the gene ends were 3 bases for V and 5 bases for J; bases not matched to a gene: 8. In nucleotides, the CDR3 is TGCGCCAGCAGCTCTAGCGGGGCCGGGGAGGAGACCCAGTACTTC. Protein product: CASSSSGAGEETQYF.

This clone occurred once. The rearrangement joins TRBV14 to TRBJ2-1; TRBD2 matches 10 bases. This CDR3 is 16 amino acids long. Germline values: CDR1 SGHDN, CDR2 FVKESK. Unmatched junction bases numbered 6, after V lost 4 bases and J lost 3 bases. The CDR3 spells CASSRLGTSDYNEQFF. In nucleotides, the CDR3 is TGTGCCAGCAGCCGTTTGGGGACTAGCGACTACAATGAGCAGTTCTTC.

The chain is built from TRBV2 and TRBJ2-3; D possibly matches TRBD1 or TRBD2 (5 bases each). Germline V lookup: CDR1 SNHLY, CDR2 FYNNEI. The germline V and J ends were trimmed by 6 bases and 2 bases, with 15 bases remaining between them. CDR3 length: 15 residues. Written as DNA, the CDR3 is TGTGCCAGCAGCGTTCGTGGGGGATCCACAGATACGCAGTATTTT. This encodes CASSVRGGSTDTQYF.

The chain carries TRBV2 and TRBJ1-3; no firm D call. Looked up from germline, CDR1 is SNHLY and CDR2 is FYNNEI. Deletions cut 7 bases from V and 0 bases from J, with 13 bases between. This CDR3 is 15 amino acids long. In DNA, the CDR3 is TGTGCCAGCAATCCCAGGACGGACTCTGGAAACACCATATATTTT. This translates into CASNPRTDSGNTIYF.

V gene TRBV6-4 combines with J gene TRBJ2-1, with 11 bases fitting TRBD2. The CDR3 loop spans 14 amino acids. V lost 2 bases to trimming and J lost 10 bases; unmatched junction nucleotides: 4. Germline V CDR1 and CDR2: MRHNA, SNTAGT. The CDR3 here is CASSDLAGGGEQFF. The CDR3 coding sequence is TGTGCCAGCAGTGACCTAGCGGGAGGAGGGGAGCAGTTCTTC.

The chain carries TRBV19 and TRBJ2-1; either TRBD1 or TRBD2 may fit D (5 bases each). Germline lookup yields CDR1 LNHDA and CDR2 SQIVND (reference sequence). Trimming cost V 4 bases and J 0 bases, with 10 bases left between them. This CDR3 contains 15 residues. The CDR3 loop reads CASSRGTDSYNEQFF. The CDR3, as DNA: TGTGCCAGTAGTAGAGGGACGGACTCCTACAATGAGCAGTTCTTC.

The V call is TRBV9, the J call TRBJ2-2; 8 bases are a match to TRBD2. This CDR3 spans 16 amino acids. Germline assignment: CDR1 SGDLS and CDR2 YYNGEE. The V gene end was trimmed by 0 bases and the J gene end by 4 bases; junction bases not matched to a gene: 5. The CDR3 loop is CASSVALAGLTGELFF. The CDR3 coding sequence is TGTGCCAGCAGCGTAGCCTTAGCGGGACTCACCGGGGAGCTGTTTTTT.

This clone was observed a handful of times. The chain carries TRBV5-4 and TRBJ1-1, with D tentatively TRBD1 (6 bases). The CDR3 spans 16 residues. Germline V gives CDR1 SGHNT, CDR2 YYREEE (reference sequence). The ends were cut back, 4 bases at V and 2 bases at J, with 18 bases in the middle. The CDR3 loop reads CASSIGGRDGNTEAFF. DNA of the CDR3: TGTGCCAGCAGCATCGGGGGCCGGGACGGTAACACTGAAGCTTTCTTT.

The gene calls are TRBV6-1 and TRBJ2-7; 7 nucleotides line up with TRBD2. The CDR3 extends over 14 amino acids. Per the germline V gene, CDR1 is MNHNS and CDR2 is SASEGT. Trimming removed 4 bases from V and 1 base from J; junction bases left unmatched: 4. The CDR3 is CASSVGLDSYEQYF. The CDR3 coding sequence is TGTGCCAGCAGTGTCGGACTAGATTCCTACGAGCAGTACTTC.

This clone was seen a few times. The chain links TRBV14 to TRBJ2-3; D uncertain. Germline lookup yields CDR1 SGHDN and CDR2 FVKESK. The CDR3 consists of 13 residues. The V gene lost 0 bases and the J gene lost 1 base, with 2 bases spanning the gap. The DNA of the CDR3 is TGTGCCAGCAGCCAAGAACGCACAGATACGCAGTATTTT. This gives the protein CASSQERTDTQYF.

This chain joins TRBV5-1 and TRBJ2-7, with D possibly being TRBD1 (6 bases). The CDR3 is made up of 15 amino acids. Per germline, CDR1 SGHRS and CDR2 YFSETQ. The germline V and J ends were trimmed by 1 base and 4 bases, with 15 bases remaining between them. In nucleotides, the CDR3 is TGCGCCAGCAGCTTGACCGCAGGGGCGAAATACGAGCAGTACTTC. This encodes CASSLTAGAKYEQYF.

This clone was observed a few times. At the DNA level, this CDR3 is encoded by other sequences in the same sample as well. The chain employs TRBV15 and TRBJ1-1; D is uncertain. This CDR3 spans 14 amino acids. V lost 0 bases and J lost 1, with 6 bases in between. Germline CDR1 is LNHNV and CDR2 is YYDKDF (reference sequence). For the CDR3, the DNA is TGTGCCACCAGCAGAGAAGGGAGGAACACTGAAGCTTTCTTT. It encodes CATSREGRNTEAFF.

The V gene is TRBV7-2, the J gene TRBJ1-5; weak D call: TRBD1 (6 bases). V was pared by 1 base and J by 0 bases, with 10 bases between. There are 16 residues in the CDR3. The germline V gene encodes CDR1 SGHTA and CDR2 FQGNSA. The CDR3 is CASSLEGQHSNQPQHF. DNA of the CDR3: TGTGCCAGCAGCTTAGAGGGACAACATAGCAATCAGCCCCAGCATTTT. Supplemented by reference TRBV7-2 and TRBJ1-5, the full variable domain reads GAGVSQSPSNKVTEKGKDVELRCDPISGHTALYWYRQSLGQGLEFLIYFQGNSAPDKSGLPSDRFSAERTGGSVSTLTIQRTQQEDSAVYLCASSLEGQHSNQPQHFGDGTRLSIL.

This clone was observed a handful of times. The chain combines TRBV29-1 with TRBJ2-7; 7 bases are shared with TRBD2. Germline V gives CDR1 SQVTM, CDR2 ANQGSEA. The CDR3 spans 12 residues. V lost 5 bases to trimming and J lost 5 bases; unmatched junction nucleotides: 6. The CDR3 bases are TGCAGCGTTACGACTAGCTTCGACGAGCAGTACTTC. Translated: CSVTTSFDEQYF.

The J gene is TRBJ1-2, the V gene TRBV4-1; 7 bases line up with TRBD1. The CDR3 is 16 residues long. J gave up 3 bases and V 0 bases, and 7 bases lay outside the gene matches. Germline V gives CDR1 MGHRA, CDR2 YSYEKL. The CDR3, as DNA: TGCGCCAGCAGCCAAGAAGGGGGACAGAGCTACTATGGCTACACCTTC. Translated: CASSQEGGQSYYGYTF.

The chain couples TRBV7-9 to TRBJ2-3; a weak D match, TRBD1 (6 bases). Looked up from germline, CDR1 is SEHNR and CDR2 is FQNEAQ (reference sequence). Trimming took 8 bases from V and 3 from J, leaving 12 bases between them. The CDR3 runs to 13 residues. CDR3 DNA: TGTGCCAGCTCCTGGACAGAGACAGATACGCAGTATTTT. Translating gives CASSWTETDTQYF.

The CDR3 here is CASGLGHPGTGFSGNTIYF. CDR3 DNA: TGTGCTAGTGGTTTGGGCCATCCGGGGACAGGGTTTTCTGGAAACACCATATATTTT. The V call is TRBV12-5, the J call TRBJ1-3; 9 bases match TRBD1. Germline-derived CDR1 and CDR2 are LGHNT and FRNRAP. The J segment lost 1 base and the V segment lost 1 base, leaving 11 bases of the junction unmatched. The CDR3 is 19 residues long.

The V gene is TRBV6-5, the J gene TRBJ2-7; D unclear. V lost 5 bases and J lost 2, with 10 bases in between. Germline CDR1 reads MNHEY; CDR2 reads SVGAGI. The CDR3 runs 13 residues. This chain's CDR3 is CASSNPVTYEQYF. DNA for the CDR3: TGTGCCAGCAGTAACCCGGTTACCTACGAGCAGTACTTC.